The 10 T cell receptor beta chains in this list originate from one sample, sequenced in a study of shared clonotypes between healthy human individuals. Data came from immunoSEQ multiplex PCR; TCRdb stores just in-frame clones and leaves some out. The top ten clones hold roughly 0.05% of a sample with about 600,000 clones, more than 95% of them seen once. The sequenced material came from naive CD4+ T cells sorted from blood. This sample's subset: CD45RA+ positively selected. The receptors stem from a woman in her thirties in good health.

The chain couples TRBV28 to TRBJ1-1; TRBD1 might be the D (5 bases). CDR3 length: 14 residues. Trimming removed 6 bases from V and 3 bases from J, with 14 bases in between. The germline gives CDR1 MDHEN, CDR2 SYDVKM. As DNA, the CDR3 is TGTGCCAGCAGGATCCATCAGGGAGACACTGAAGCTTTCTTT. It translates to CASRIHQGDTEAFF.

The rearrangement joins TRBV7-3 to TRBJ2-7; 15 bases agree with TRBD2. The V gene end was trimmed by 2 bases and the J gene end by 6 bases; junction bases not matched to a gene: 5. Germline V gene data show CDR1 as SGHTA and CDR2 as FQGTGA. CDR3 length equals 16 residues. The CDR3: CASSLSGLAGGAEQYF. As DNA, the CDR3 is TGTGCCAGCAGCTTATCGGGACTAGCGGGAGGAGCCGAGCAGTACTTC.

The chain recombines TRBV7-8 with TRBJ2-7, with 7 bases aligning to TRBD1. The CDR3 has 13 residues. From germline, CDR1 is SGHVS and CDR2 FQNEAQ. The ends lost 6 bases at V and 0 bases at J; junction bases unmatched: 2. In nucleotides, the CDR3 is TGTGCCAGCAGGAGGGACAGCTCCTACGAGCAGTACTTC. Protein sequence: CASRRDSSYEQYF.

The rearrangement links TRBV11-2 to TRBJ2-7, with TRBD2 as a possible D gene (7 bases). Trimming shortened V by 5 bases and J by 2 bases, and 13 bases separated the two germline ends. The germline V gene has CDR1 SGHAT and CDR2 FQNNGV. The CDR3 runs to 14 residues. The CDR3 DNA reads TGTGCCAGCAGCCCAGGGGAGGGGACCTACGAGCAGTACTTC. Amino acids: CASSPGEGTYEQYF. Filled out from reference TRBV11-2 and TRBJ2-7, the complete variable domain reads EAGVAQSPRYKIIEKRQSVAFWCNPISGHATLYWYQQILGQGPKLLIQFQNNGVVDDSQLPKDRFSAERLKGVDSTLKIQPAKLEDSAVYLCASSPGEGTYEQYFGPGTRLTVT.

This chain connects TRBV9 to TRBJ2-7; 8 positions agree with TRBD2. Looked up from germline, CDR1 is SGDLS and CDR2 is YYNGEE. The CDR3 totals 15 residues. V shed 3 bases, J shed 4 bases, and the junction held 9 bases outside the gene matches. The CDR3 DNA sequence: TGTGCCAGCAGCGACGGGGGGGCTCGAGGGTACGAGCAGTACTTC. Its translation: CASSDGGARGYEQYF.

The chain couples TRBV2 to TRBJ2-3; D ambiguous. CDR1 is SNHLY, CDR2 FYNNEI, per germline. The V end was cut by 6 bases, the J end by 0 bases, with 13 bases between. This CDR3 has 15 residues. The CDR3 DNA reads TGTGCCAGCAGACCCACACCCTTTAGCACAGATACGCAGTATTTT. Amino acids: CASRPTPFSTDTQYF.

On this clone itself: The junction shows a germline mismatch at one end, possibly a read error. The chain joins TRBV5-6 to TRBJ1-1, with D possibly being TRBD1 (6 bases). The germline V gene encodes CDR1 SGHDT and CDR2 YYEEEE. This CDR3 spans 14 amino acids. CDR3 DNA sequence: TGTGCCAGCAACTTGTTCAGGGGTGCCACTGAAGCTTTCTTT. Translating it yields CASNLFRGATEAFF.

The CDR3 DNA reads as TGTGCCAGCAGCAAGGTGGGGCGGTCCTACGAGCAGTACTTC. Translation gives CASSKVGRSYEQYF. The chain uses TRBV9 and TRBJ2-7; D may be TRBD1 (5 bases). Per the germline V gene, CDR1 is SGDLS and CDR2 is YYNGEE. The CDR3 runs to 14 residues. Trimming took 4 bases from V and 1 from J, leaving 12 bases between them.

The gene calls are TRBV6-6 and TRBJ2-5; 12 bases agree with TRBD2. CDR1 and CDR2 from the germline V gene are MNHNY and SVGAGI (reference sequence). V was clipped by 4 bases and J by 7 bases; unmatched bases: 10. The CDR3 totals 16 residues. Here the CDR3 DNA reads TGTGCCAGCAGTTTAACGTCGACTAGCGGGAGTGTGACCCAGTACTTC. It specifies CASSLTSTSGSVTQYF.

The rearrangement links TRBV28 to TRBJ2-1; TRBD2 matches at 15 bases. V trimming: 6 bases; J trimming: 9 bases; junction bases outside the gene matches: 3. Germline CDR1 is MDHEN and CDR2 is SYDVKM. This CDR3 has 14 amino acids. The CDR3 is CASRGLAGGGEQFF. The CDR3 DNA reads as TGTGCCAGCAGGGGACTAGCGGGAGGAGGTGAGCAGTTCTTC.